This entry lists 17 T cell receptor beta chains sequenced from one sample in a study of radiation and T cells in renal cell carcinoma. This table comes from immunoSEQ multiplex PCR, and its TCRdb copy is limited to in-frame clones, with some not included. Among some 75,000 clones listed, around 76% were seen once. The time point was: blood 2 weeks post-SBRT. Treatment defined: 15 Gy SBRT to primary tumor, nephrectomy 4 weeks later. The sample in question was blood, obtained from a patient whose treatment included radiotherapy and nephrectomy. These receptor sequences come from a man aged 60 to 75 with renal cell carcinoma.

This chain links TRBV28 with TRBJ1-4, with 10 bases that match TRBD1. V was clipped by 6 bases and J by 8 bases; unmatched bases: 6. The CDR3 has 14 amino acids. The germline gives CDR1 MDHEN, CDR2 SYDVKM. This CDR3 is CASRPTGGAEKLFF. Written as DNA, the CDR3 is TGTGCCAGCAGACCGACAGGGGGCGCGGAAAAACTGTTTTTT.

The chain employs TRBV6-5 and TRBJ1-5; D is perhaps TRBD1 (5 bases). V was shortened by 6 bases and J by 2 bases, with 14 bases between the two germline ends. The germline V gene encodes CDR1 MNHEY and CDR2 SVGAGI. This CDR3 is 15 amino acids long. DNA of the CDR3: TGTGCCAGCAGCAAGCGTACAGGTCGCAATCAGCCCCAGCATTTT. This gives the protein CASSKRTGRNQPQHF.

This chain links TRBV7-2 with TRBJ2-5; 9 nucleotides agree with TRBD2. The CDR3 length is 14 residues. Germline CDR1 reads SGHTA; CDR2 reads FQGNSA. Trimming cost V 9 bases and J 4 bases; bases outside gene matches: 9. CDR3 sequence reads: CASTVAGEGETQYF. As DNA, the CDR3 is TGTGCCAGTACGGTAGCGGGAGAGGGAGAGACCCAGTACTTC.

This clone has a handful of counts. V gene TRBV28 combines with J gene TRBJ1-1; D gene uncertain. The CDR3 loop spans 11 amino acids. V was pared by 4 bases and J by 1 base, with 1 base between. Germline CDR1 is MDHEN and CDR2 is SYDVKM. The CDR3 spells CASSWNTEAFF. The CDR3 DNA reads TGTGCCAGCAGTTGGAACACTGAAGCTTTCTTT. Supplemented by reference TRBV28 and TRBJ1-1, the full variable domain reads DVKVTQSSRYLVKRTGEKVFLECVQDMDHENMFWYRQDPGLGLRLIYFSYDVKMKEKGDIPEGYSVSREKKERFSLILESASTNQTSMYLCASSWNTEAFFGQGTRLTVV.

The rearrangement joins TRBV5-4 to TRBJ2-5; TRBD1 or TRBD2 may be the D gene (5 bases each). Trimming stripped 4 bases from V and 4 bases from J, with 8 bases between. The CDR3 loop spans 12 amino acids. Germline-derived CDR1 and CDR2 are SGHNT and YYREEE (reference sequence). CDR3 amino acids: CASSRDGETQYF. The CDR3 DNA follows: TGTGCCAGCAGCCGGGACGGAGAGACCCAGTACTTC.

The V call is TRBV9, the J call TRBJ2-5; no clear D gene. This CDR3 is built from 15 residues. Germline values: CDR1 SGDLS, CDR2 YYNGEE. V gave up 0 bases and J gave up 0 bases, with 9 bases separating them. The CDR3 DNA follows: TGTGCCAGCAGCGTAGAAGGATTGTACCAAGAGACCCAGTACTTC. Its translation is CASSVEGLYQETQYF. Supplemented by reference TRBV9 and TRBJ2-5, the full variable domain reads DSGVTQTPKHLITATGQRVTLRCSPRSGDLSVYWYQQSLDQGLQFLIQYYNGEERAKGNILERFSAQQFPDLHSELNLSSLELGDSALYFCASSVEGLYQETQYFGPGTRLLVL.

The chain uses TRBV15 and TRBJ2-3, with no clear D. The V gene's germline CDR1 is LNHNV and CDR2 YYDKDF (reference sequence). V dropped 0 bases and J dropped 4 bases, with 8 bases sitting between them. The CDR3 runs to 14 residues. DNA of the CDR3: TGTGCCACCAGCAGAGATCTAATAGCAGATACGCAGTATTTT. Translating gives CATSRDLIADTQYF.

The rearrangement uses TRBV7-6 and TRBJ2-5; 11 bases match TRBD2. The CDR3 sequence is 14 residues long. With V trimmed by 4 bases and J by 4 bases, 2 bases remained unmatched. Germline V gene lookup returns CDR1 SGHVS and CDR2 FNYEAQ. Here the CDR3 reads CASSSSGRTETQYF. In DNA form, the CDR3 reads TGTGCCAGCAGCTCTAGCGGGAGGACAGAGACCCAGTACTTC. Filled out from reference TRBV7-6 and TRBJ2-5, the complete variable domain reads GAGVSQSPRYKVTKRGQDVALRCDPISGHVSLYWYRQALGQGPEFLTYFNYEAQQDKSGLPNDRFSAERPEGSISTLTIQRTEQRDSAMYRCASSSSGRTETQYFGPGTRLLVL.

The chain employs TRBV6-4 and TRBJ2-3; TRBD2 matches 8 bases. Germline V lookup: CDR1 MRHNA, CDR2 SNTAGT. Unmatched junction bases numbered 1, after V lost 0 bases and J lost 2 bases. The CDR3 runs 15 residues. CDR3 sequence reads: CASSDSAGVTDTQYF. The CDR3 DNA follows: TGTGCCAGCAGTGACTCAGCGGGAGTCACAGATACGCAGTATTTT.

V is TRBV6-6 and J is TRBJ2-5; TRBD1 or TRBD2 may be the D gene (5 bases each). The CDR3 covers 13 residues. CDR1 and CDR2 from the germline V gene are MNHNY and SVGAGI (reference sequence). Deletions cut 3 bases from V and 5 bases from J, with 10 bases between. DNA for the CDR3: TGTGCCAGCAGTTATAGGGGACGGGAGACCCAGTACTTC. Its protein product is CASSYRGRETQYF.

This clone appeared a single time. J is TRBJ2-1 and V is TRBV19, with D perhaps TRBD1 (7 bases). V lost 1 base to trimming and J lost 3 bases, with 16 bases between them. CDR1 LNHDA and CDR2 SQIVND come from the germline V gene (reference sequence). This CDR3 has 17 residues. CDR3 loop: CASSIGLAGQRYNEQFF. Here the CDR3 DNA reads TGTGCCAGTAGTATAGGATTGGCGGGACAGCGCTACAATGAGCAGTTCTTC.

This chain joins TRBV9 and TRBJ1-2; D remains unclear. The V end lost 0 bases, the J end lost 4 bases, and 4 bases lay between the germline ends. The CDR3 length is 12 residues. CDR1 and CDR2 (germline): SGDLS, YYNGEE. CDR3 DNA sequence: TGTGCCAGCAGCGTAGATATCTATGGCTACACCTTC. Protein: CASSVDIYGYTF.

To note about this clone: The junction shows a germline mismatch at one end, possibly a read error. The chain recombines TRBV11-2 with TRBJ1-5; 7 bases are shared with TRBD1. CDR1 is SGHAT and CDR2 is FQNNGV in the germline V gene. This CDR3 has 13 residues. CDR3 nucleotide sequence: TGTGCCAGCAGCCTAGACAGGGATCAGCCCCAGCATTTT. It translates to CASSLDRDQPQHF.

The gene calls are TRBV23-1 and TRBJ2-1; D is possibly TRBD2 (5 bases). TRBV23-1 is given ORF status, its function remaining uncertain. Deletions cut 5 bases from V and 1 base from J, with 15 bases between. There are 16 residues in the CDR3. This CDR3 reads CASSIPARGSYNEQFF. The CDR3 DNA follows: TGCGCCAGCAGTATCCCCGCACGCGGGTCCTACAATGAGCAGTTCTTC.

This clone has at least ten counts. The CDR3: CASSLDHTGELFF. Written as DNA, the CDR3 is TGTGCCAGTAGCTTGGACCACACCGGGGAGCTGTTTTTT. This sequence joins TRBV19 and TRBJ2-2, with unresolved D. Germline V gene lookup returns CDR1 LNHDA and CDR2 SQIVND (reference sequence). V was trimmed by 6 bases and J by 3 bases, leaving 8 bases between them. This CDR3 is built from 13 residues.

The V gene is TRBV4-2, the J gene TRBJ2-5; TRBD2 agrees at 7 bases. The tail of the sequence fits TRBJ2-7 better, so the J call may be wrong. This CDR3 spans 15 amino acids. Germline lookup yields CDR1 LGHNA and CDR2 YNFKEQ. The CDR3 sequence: CASSQAAGMVYEQYF. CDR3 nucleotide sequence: TGTGCCAGCAGCCAAGCAGCGGGAATGGTCTACGAGCAGTACTTC.

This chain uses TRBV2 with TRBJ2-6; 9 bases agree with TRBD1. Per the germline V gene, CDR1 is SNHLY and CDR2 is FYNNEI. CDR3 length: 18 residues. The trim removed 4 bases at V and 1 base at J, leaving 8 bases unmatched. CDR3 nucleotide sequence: TGTGCCAGCAGTGGGACGGGACAGGGAACTTCTGGGGCCAACGTCCTGACTTTC. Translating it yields CASSGTGQGTSGANVLTF.